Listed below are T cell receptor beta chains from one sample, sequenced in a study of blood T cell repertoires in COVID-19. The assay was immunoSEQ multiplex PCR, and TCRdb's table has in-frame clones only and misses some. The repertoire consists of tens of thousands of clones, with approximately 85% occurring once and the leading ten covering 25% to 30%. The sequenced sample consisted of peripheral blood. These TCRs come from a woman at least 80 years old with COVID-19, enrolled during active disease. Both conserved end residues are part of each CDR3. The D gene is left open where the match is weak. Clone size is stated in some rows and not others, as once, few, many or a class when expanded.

CDR3 protein: CASSLRTSSDTQYF
CDR3 DNA: TGTGCCAGCAGCTTACGGACTAGTTCAGATACGCAGTATTTT
V gene: TRBV5-8
J gene: TRBJ2-3
clone size: -
D gene: TRBD2

CDR3 protein: CASSQPGHSNTEAFF
CDR3 DNA: TGCGCCAGCAGTCAACCGGGACACTCGAACACTGAAGCTTTCTTT
V gene: TRBV23-1
J gene: TRBJ1-1
clone size: -
D gene: -

CDR3 protein: CASSQWTDQGTQYF
CDR3 DNA: TGCGCCAGCAGTCAATGGACGGACCAGGGTACGCAGTATTTT
V gene: TRBV23-1
J gene: TRBJ2-3
clone size: -
D gene: -

CDR3 protein: CASSAQTSTADTQYF
CDR3 DNA: TGTGCCAGCAGCGCTCAGACTAGCACCGCAGATACGCAGTATTTT
V gene: TRBV9
J gene: TRBJ2-3
clone size: -
D gene: TRBD2

CDR3 protein: CASSIGAGNTGELFF
CDR3 DNA: TGTGCCAGTAGTATAGGGGCAGGGAACACCGGGGAGCTGTTTTTT
V gene: TRBV19
J gene: TRBJ2-2
clone size: -
D gene: -

CDR3 protein: CASSPRQGAGETQYF
CDR3 DNA: TGTGCCAGCAGTCCCCGACAGGGGGCAGGGGAGACCCAGTACTTC
V gene: TRBV6-6
J gene: TRBJ2-5
clone size: -
D gene: TRBD1

CDR3 protein: CASSQDSASPSTDTQYF
CDR3 DNA: TGTGCCAGCAGCCAAGATTCCGCTAGCCCCAGCACAGATACGCAGTATTTT
V gene: TRBV3-1/TRBV3-2
J gene: TRBJ2-3
clone size: -
D gene: -

CDR3 protein: CASSFLKGPGQGSYEQYF
CDR3 DNA: TGTGCCAGCAGTTTTCTAAAGGGACCGGGACAGGGCTCCTACGAGCAGTACTTC
V gene: TRBV27
J gene: TRBJ2-7
clone size: -
D gene: TRBD1

CDR3 protein: CASTPGQGAREQYF
CDR3 DNA: TGTGCCAGCACCCCGGGACAGGGGGCTAGGGAGCAGTACTTC
V gene: TRBV6-5
J gene: TRBJ2-7
clone size: once
D gene: TRBD1

CDR3 protein: CASSLGRIQETQYF
CDR3 DNA: TGTGCCAGCAGCCTTGGGAGGATCCAAGAGACCCAGTACTTC
V gene: TRBV16
J gene: TRBJ2-5
clone size: -
D gene: -

CDR3 protein: CASSLGTGSSTGELFF
CDR3 DNA: TGCGCCAGCAGCTTGGGTACAGGGAGTTCCACCGGGGAGCTGTTTTTT
V gene: TRBV5-1
J gene: TRBJ2-2
clone size: -
D gene: -

CDR3 protein: CASSPSGRVSYEQYF
CDR3 DNA: TGTGCCAGCAGCCCTAGCGGGAGGGTCTCCTACGAGCAGTACTTC
V gene: TRBV7-2
J gene: TRBJ2-7
clone size: -
D gene: TRBD2

CDR3 protein: CASSVEQTPRGEQFF
CDR3 DNA: TGTGCCAGCAGCGTAGAACAGACTCCGCGGGGGGAGCAGTTCTTC
V gene: TRBV9
J gene: TRBJ2-1
clone size: -
D gene: TRBD2

CDR3 protein: CASSPGGASNEKLFF
CDR3 DNA: TGTGCCAGCAGCCCGGGAGGGGCGTCTAATGAAAAACTGTTTTTT
V gene: TRBV7-9
J gene: TRBJ1-4
clone size: -
D gene: -

CDR3 protein: CASSVGTPNSNQPQHF
CDR3 DNA: TGTGCCAGCAGTGTTGGGACACCAAATAGCAATCAGCCCCAGCATTTT
V gene: TRBV6-1
J gene: TRBJ1-5
clone size: -
D gene: -

CDR3 protein: CASSQEGDRGPLSYNEQFF
CDR3 DNA: TGCGCCAGCAGCCAAGAAGGAGACAGGGGGCCCCTCTCCTACAATGAGCAGTTCTTC
V gene: TRBV4-1
J gene: TRBJ2-1
clone size: once
D gene: TRBD1

CDR3 protein: CASSLGLAGYTYNEQFF
CDR3 DNA: TGTGCCAGCAGCCTCGGACTAGCGGGGTATACCTACAATGAGCAGTTCTTC
V gene: TRBV7-2
J gene: TRBJ2-1
clone size: -
D gene: TRBD2

CDR3 protein: CASSLGTDNYGYTF
CDR3 DNA: TGCGCCAGCAGCTTGGGTACAGACAACTATGGCTACACCTTC
V gene: TRBV5-1
J gene: TRBJ1-2
clone size: -
D gene: -

CDR3 protein: CASSIDYGGAGANVLTF
CDR3 DNA: TGTGCCAGTAGTATAGATTATGGAGGGGCCGGGGCCAACGTCCTGACTTTC
V gene: TRBV19
J gene: TRBJ2-6
clone size: -
D gene: -

CDR3 protein: CASSLVGTGGQPQHF
CDR3 DNA: TGTGCCAGCAGCTTAGTTGGGACAGGGGGTCAGCCCCAGCATTTT
V gene: TRBV7-2
J gene: TRBJ1-5
clone size: -
D gene: TRBD1

CDR3 protein: CASSLADSPNYGYTF
CDR3 DNA: TGTGCCAGCAGCTTAGCGGACAGTCCTAACTATGGCTACACCTTC
V gene: TRBV7-8
J gene: TRBJ1-2
clone size: -
D gene: -

CDR3 protein: CASSLGGVAYNEQFF
CDR3 DNA: TGTGCCAGCAGCTTAGGGGGGGTGGCCTACAATGAGCAGTTCTTC
V gene: TRBV5-4
J gene: TRBJ2-1
clone size: -
D gene: -

CDR3 protein: CASSGPNAGDTEAFF
CDR3 DNA: TGTGCCAGTAGTGGACCCAACGCAGGGGACACTGAAGCTTTCTTT
V gene: TRBV19
J gene: TRBJ1-1
clone size: -
D gene: -

CDR3 protein: CASKGGEETQYF
CDR3 DNA: TGTGCCAGCAAAGGAGGGGAAGAGACCCAGTACTTC
V gene: TRBV2
J gene: TRBJ2-5
clone size: -
D gene: -

CDR3 protein: CASSVDSNVYTIYF
CDR3 DNA: TGTGCCAGCAGCGTCGACAGTAATGTCTACACCATATATTTT
V gene: TRBV5-4
J gene: TRBJ1-3
clone size: -
D gene: -

CDR3 protein: CASSLAGIETDTQYF
CDR3 DNA: TGCGCCAGCAGCTTGGCAGGGATCGAGACAGATACGCAGTATTTT
V gene: TRBV5-1
J gene: TRBJ2-3
clone size: -
D gene: -

CDR3 protein: CASSIDPMVVPGEQYF
CDR3 DNA: TGTGCCAGTAGTATAGACCCGATGGTTGTACCGGGCGAGCAGTACTTC
V gene: TRBV19
J gene: TRBJ2-7
clone size: -
D gene: -

CDR3 protein: CASSQDTTVIANEKLFF
CDR3 DNA: TGCGCCAGCAGCCAAGATACCACAGTCATTGCTAATGAAAAACTGTTTTTT
V gene: TRBV4-1
J gene: TRBJ1-4
clone size: -
D gene: -

CDR3 protein: CASSQDWQNSPLHF
CDR3 DNA: TGTGCCAGCAGCCAAGATTGGCAGAATTCACCCCTCCACTTT
V gene: TRBV3-1/TRBV3-2
J gene: TRBJ1-6
clone size: -
D gene: -

CDR3 protein: CASTPGSYNSPLHF
CDR3 DNA: TGTGCCAGCACGCCGGGCTCCTATAATTCACCCCTCCACTTT
V gene: TRBV6-6
J gene: TRBJ1-6
clone size: -
D gene: -

CDR3 protein: CSVERGDAAGYTF
CDR3 DNA: TGCAGCGTTGAACGGGGGGATGCAGCTGGCTACACCTTC
V gene: TRBV29-1
J gene: TRBJ1-2
clone size: -
D gene: -

CDR3 protein: CASSLVAAGNTIYF
CDR3 DNA: TGTGCCAGCAGCTTAGTGGCAGCTGGAAACACCATATATTTT
V gene: TRBV7-6
J gene: TRBJ1-3
clone size: -
D gene: -

CDR3 protein: CASSLGDRGFGYTF
CDR3 DNA: TGTGCCAGCAGCTTAGGTGACAGGGGATTTGGCTACACCTTC
V gene: TRBV7-8
J gene: TRBJ1-2
clone size: -
D gene: TRBD1

CDR3 protein: CASSKRGGLETQYF
CDR3 DNA: TGTGCCAGCAGCAAGCGGGGGGGCTTAGAGACCCAGTACTTC
V gene: TRBV7-3
J gene: TRBJ2-5
clone size: -
D gene: TRBD2

CDR3 protein: CASSQEVGRARETQYF
CDR3 DNA: TGTGCCAGCAGCCAAGAGGTGGGCAGGGCTAGGGAGACCCAGTACTTC
V gene: TRBV3-1/TRBV3-2
J gene: TRBJ2-5
clone size: once
D gene: -

CDR3 protein: CASSRLAGASTDTQYF
CDR3 DNA: TGTGCCAGCAGCCGACTAGCGGGGGCCAGCACAGATACGCAGTATTTT
V gene: TRBV3-1/TRBV3-2
J gene: TRBJ2-3
clone size: -
D gene: TRBD2

CDR3 protein: CASKGNRADEQYF
CDR3 DNA: TGTGCTAGCAAGGGTAACAGGGCCGACGAGCAGTACTTC
V gene: TRBV5-4
J gene: TRBJ2-7
clone size: -
D gene: -

CDR3 protein: CACLDPRDRDTGELFF
CDR3 DNA: TGTGCCTGCCTCGACCCCCGGGACAGAGACACCGGGGAGCTGTTTTTT
V gene: TRBV2
J gene: TRBJ2-2
clone size: -
D gene: TRBD1

CDR3 protein: CASSLRVLNQPQHF
CDR3 DNA: TGTGCCAGCAGCTTGCGGGTCCTAAATCAGCCCCAGCATTTT
V gene: TRBV5-8
J gene: TRBJ1-5
clone size: once
D gene: -

CDR3 protein: CASSLTGGAWETQYF
CDR3 DNA: TGTGCCAGCAGCCTTACAGGGGGCGCGTGGGAGACCCAGTACTTC
V gene: TRBV5-8
J gene: TRBJ2-5
clone size: -
D gene: TRBD1

CDR3 protein: CASSFGQEFAIYF
CDR3 DNA: TGTGCCAGCAGTTTCGGACAGGAGTTCGCCATATATTTT
V gene: TRBV2
J gene: TRBJ1-3
clone size: -
D gene: TRBD1

CDR3 protein: CASSQDLASGANVLTF
CDR3 DNA: TGTGCCAGCAGCCAAGATTTGGCCTCTGGGGCCAACGTCCTGACTTTC
V gene: TRBV4-2
J gene: TRBJ2-6
clone size: -
D gene: -

CDR3 protein: CASRSGGGADTQYF
CDR3 DNA: TGTGCCAGCAGGTCAGGGGGCGGCGCAGATACGCAGTATTTT
V gene: TRBV5-4
J gene: TRBJ2-3
clone size: once
D gene: TRBD1

CDR3 protein: CASSLQGLGEGYTF
CDR3 DNA: TGTGCCAGCAGCTTACAGGGCCTTGGTGAGGGCTACACCTTC
V gene: TRBV5-4
J gene: TRBJ1-2
clone size: -
D gene: -

CDR3 protein: CASSPGNSATNEKLFF
CDR3 DNA: TGTGCCAGCTCACCCGGGAACAGTGCAACTAATGAAAAACTGTTTTTT
V gene: TRBV18
J gene: TRBJ1-4
clone size: -
D gene: -

CDR3 protein: CASRDIGTASYNEQFF
CDR3 DNA: TGTGCCAGTAGGGACATCGGGACAGCCTCCTACAATGAGCAGTTCTTC
V gene: TRBV19
J gene: TRBJ2-1
clone size: -
D gene: TRBD1

CDR3 protein: CAWSTVNTGELFF
CDR3 DNA: TGTGCCTGGAGTACGGTCAACACCGGGGAGCTGTTTTTT
V gene: TRBV30
J gene: TRBJ2-2
clone size: -
D gene: -

CDR3 protein: CATSRPGHGYGYTF
CDR3 DNA: TGTGCCACCAGCAGGCCGGGACACGGCTATGGCTACACCTTC
V gene: TRBV15
J gene: TRBJ1-2
clone size: once
D gene: -

CDR3 protein: CASSLQDTTYEQYF
CDR3 DNA: TGCGCCAGCAGCTTGCAGGACACCACCTACGAGCAGTACTTC
V gene: TRBV5-1
J gene: TRBJ2-7
clone size: -
D gene: -

CDR3 protein: CASSVGGAYTEQFF
CDR3 DNA: TGTGCCAGCAGCGTGGGCGGGGCGTACACTGAGCAGTTCTTC
V gene: TRBV9
J gene: TRBJ2-1
clone size: few
D gene: -

CDR3 protein: CASNQDRGLQETQYF
CDR3 DNA: TGTGCCAGCAACCAAGATAGGGGACTCCAAGAGACCCAGTACTTC
V gene: TRBV14
J gene: TRBJ2-5
clone size: -
D gene: -

CDR3 protein: CSVVGTTYEQYF
CDR3 DNA: TGCAGCGTTGTGGGCACCACCTACGAGCAGTACTTC
V gene: TRBV29-1
J gene: TRBJ2-7
clone size: -
D gene: -

CDR3 protein: CASSQDGRQRRAEQYF
CDR3 DNA: TGTGCCAGCAGCCAAGATGGGCGACAGCGACGGGCCGAGCAGTACTTC
V gene: TRBV4-2
J gene: TRBJ2-7
clone size: -
D gene: -

CDR3 protein: CASSLAASTGTGFYEQYF
CDR3 DNA: TGTGCCAGCAGCTTAGCAGCGAGTACCGGGACAGGGTTCTACGAGCAGTACTTC
V gene: TRBV7-2
J gene: TRBJ2-7
clone size: -
D gene: TRBD1

CDR3 protein: CASSLGGQSYNSPLHF
CDR3 DNA: TGTGCCAGCAGCTTGGGGGGGCAGAGTTATAATTCACCCCTCCACTTT
V gene: TRBV5-6
J gene: TRBJ1-6
clone size: -
D gene: -